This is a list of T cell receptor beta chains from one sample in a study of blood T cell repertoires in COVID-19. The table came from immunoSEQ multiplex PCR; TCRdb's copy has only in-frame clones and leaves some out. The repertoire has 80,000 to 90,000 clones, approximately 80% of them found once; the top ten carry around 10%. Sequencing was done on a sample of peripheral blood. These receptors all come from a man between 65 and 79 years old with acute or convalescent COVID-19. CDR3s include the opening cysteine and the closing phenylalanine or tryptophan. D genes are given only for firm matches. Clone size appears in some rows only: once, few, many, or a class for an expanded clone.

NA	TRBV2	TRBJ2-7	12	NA	CASRGERGEQYF	TGTGCCAGCAGGGGCGAACGGGGCGAGCAGTACTTC
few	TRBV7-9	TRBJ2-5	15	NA	CASSPAWGGHETQYF	TGTGCCAGCAGCCCCGCGTGGGGGGGGCACGAGACCCAGTACTTC
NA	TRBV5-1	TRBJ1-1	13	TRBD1	CASSSTGADEAFF	TGCGCCAGCAGCTCGACAGGGGCTGATGAAGCTTTCTTT
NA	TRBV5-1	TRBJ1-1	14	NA	CASSLDGGGAQTFF	TGCGCCAGCAGCTTGGATGGTGGTGGGGCGCAAACTTTCTTT
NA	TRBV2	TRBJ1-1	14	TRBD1	CASSASPGQGGAFF	TGTGCCAGCAGTGCTTCACCGGGACAGGGTGGTGCTTTCTTT
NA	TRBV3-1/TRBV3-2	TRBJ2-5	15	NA	CASSPRDSPGKTQYF	TGTGCCAGCAGCCCGCGGGACTCTCCCGGGAAGACCCAGTACTTC
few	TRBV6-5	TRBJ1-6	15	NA	CASSQTGSGNSPLHF	TGTGCCAGCAGTCAAACAGGGTCCGGGAATTCACCCCTCCACTTT
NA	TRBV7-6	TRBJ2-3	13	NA	CASTPRWTDTQYF	TGTGCCAGCACCCCTCGGTGGACAGATACGCAGTATTTT
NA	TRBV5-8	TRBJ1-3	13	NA	CASSPRGGNTIYF	TGTGCCAGCAGCCCCCGGGGGGGAAACACCATATATTTT
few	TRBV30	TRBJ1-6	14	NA	CAWSEYRANSPLHF	TGTGCCTGGAGTGAGTACAGGGCCAATTCACCCCTCCACTTT
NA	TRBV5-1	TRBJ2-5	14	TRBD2	CASSPGLAAETQYF	TGCGCCAGCAGCCCGGGACTAGCGGCAGAGACCCAGTACTTC
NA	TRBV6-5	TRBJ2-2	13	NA	CASSYPRPGELFF	TGTGCCAGCAGTTACCCTAGGCCCGGGGAGCTGTTTTTT
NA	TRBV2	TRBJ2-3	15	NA	CASNEVRGFTDTQYF	TGTGCCAGCAACGAAGTCAGGGGCTTCACAGATACGCAGTATTTT
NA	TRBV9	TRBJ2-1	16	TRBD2	CASSVDPAGTYNEQFF	TGTGCCAGCAGCGTAGACCCAGCGGGGACTTACAATGAGCAGTTCTTC
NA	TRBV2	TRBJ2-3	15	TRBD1	CASSVETGVIDTQYF	TGTGCCAGCAGTGTGGAGACAGGGGTAATAGATACGCAGTATTTT
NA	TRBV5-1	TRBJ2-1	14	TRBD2	CASLGGGAGDEQFF	TGCGCCAGCCTTGGCGGGGGGGCCGGGGATGAGCAGTTCTTC
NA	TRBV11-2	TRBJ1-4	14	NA	CASSLSIQNEKLFF	TGTGCCAGCAGCCTGAGCATACAGAATGAAAAACTGTTTTTT
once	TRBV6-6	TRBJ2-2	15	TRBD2	CASSYSPGGGGELFF	TGTGCCAGCAGTTACTCCCCGGGGGGGGGCGGGGAGCTGTTTTTT
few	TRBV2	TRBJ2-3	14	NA	CASSNERGSGPQYF	TGTGCCAGCAGTAACGAAAGGGGTAGCGGTCCGCAGTATTTT
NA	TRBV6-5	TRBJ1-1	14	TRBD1	CASSTDRGNTEAFF	TGTGCCAGCAGTACGGACAGGGGGAACACTGAAGCTTTCTTT
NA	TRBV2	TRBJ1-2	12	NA	CASTEGDYGYTF	TGTGCCAGCACAGAGGGGGACTATGGCTACACCTTC
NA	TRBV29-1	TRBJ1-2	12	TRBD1	CSALGQAYGYTF	TGCAGCGCCCTTGGACAGGCATATGGCTACACCTTC
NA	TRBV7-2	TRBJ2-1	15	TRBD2	CASRSGLAGYNEQFF	TGTGCCAGCAGATCCGGACTAGCGGGGTACAATGAGCAGTTCTTC
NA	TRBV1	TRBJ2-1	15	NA	CTSSHISGAINEQFF	TGCACCAGCAGCCATATTAGCGGGGCTATCAATGAGCAGTTCTTC
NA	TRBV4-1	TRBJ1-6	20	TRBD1	CASSQEFRTGSSVYNSPLHF	TGCGCCAGCAGCCAAGAGTTTAGGACAGGGTCTTCGGTTTATAATTCACCCCTCCACTTT
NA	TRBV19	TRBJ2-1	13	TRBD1	CASSGTGGNEQFF	TGTGCCAGTAGCGGGACAGGAGGCAATGAGCAGTTCTTC
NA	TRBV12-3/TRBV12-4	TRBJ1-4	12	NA	CASSLRSEKLFF	TGTGCCAGCAGTTTGAGGAGTGAAAAACTGTTTTTT
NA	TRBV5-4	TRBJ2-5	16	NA	CASSRSGRTDQETQYF	TGTGCCAGCTCGAGAAGCGGACGGACAGACCAAGAGACCCAGTACTTC
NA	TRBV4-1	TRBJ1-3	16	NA	CASSQDLNRVGNTIYF	TGCGCCAGCAGCCAAGATCTAAACAGGGTCGGAAACACCATATATTTT
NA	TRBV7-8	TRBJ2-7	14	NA	CASSLGPTRDEQYF	TGTGCCAGCAGCTTAGGTCCTACTCGGGACGAGCAGTACTTC
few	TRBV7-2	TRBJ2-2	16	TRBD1	CASSPRTGGNTGELFF	TGTGCCAGCAGCCCCCGGACAGGGGGAAACACCGGGGAGCTGTTTTTT